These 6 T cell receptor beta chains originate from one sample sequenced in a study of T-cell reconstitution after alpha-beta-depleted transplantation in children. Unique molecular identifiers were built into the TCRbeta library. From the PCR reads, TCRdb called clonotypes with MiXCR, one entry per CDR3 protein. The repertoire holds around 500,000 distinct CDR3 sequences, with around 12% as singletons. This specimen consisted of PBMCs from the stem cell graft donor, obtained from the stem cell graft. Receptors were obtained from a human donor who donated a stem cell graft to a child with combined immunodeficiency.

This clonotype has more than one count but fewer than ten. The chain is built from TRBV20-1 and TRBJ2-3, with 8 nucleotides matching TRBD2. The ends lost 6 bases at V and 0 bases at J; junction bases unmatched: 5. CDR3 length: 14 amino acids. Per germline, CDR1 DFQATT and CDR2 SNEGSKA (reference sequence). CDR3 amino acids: CSALRGGSTDTQYF. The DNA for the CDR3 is TGCAGTGCCCTCCGGGGGGGGAGCACAGATACGCAGTATTTT.

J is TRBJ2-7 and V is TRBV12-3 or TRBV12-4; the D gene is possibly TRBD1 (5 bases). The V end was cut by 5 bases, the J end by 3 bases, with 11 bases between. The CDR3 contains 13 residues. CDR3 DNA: TGTGCCAGCAGTGCAGACAGCGTCTACGAGCAGTACTTC. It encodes CASSADSVYEQYF.

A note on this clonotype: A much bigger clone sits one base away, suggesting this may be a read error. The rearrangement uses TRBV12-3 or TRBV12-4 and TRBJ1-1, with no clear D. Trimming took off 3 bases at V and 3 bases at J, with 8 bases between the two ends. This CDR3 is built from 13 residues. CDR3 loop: CASSFRVYTEAFF. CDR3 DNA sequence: TGTGCCAGCAGTTTTCGGGTGTACACTGAAGCTTTCTTT.

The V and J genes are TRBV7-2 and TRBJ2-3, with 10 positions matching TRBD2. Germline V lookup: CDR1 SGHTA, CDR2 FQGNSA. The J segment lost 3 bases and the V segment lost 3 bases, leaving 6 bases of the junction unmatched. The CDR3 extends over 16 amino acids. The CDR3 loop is CASSFSAGGGTDTQYF. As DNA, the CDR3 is TGTGCCAGCAGCTTTTCAGCGGGAGGGGGAACAGATACGCAGTATTTT.

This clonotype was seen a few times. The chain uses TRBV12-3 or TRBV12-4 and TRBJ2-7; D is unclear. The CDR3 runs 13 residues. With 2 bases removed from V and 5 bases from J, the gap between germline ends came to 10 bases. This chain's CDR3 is CASSLTRPDEQYF. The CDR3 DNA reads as TGTGCCAGCAGTTTAACCCGCCCGGACGAGCAGTACTTC.

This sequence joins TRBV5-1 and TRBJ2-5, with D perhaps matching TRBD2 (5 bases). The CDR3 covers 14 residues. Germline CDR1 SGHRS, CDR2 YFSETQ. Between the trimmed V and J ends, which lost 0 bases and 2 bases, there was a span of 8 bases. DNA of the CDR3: TGCGCCAGCAGCTTGGTGGACTTACAAGAGACCCAGTACTTC. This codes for CASSLVDLQETQYF.